The clone carrying this TCR beta chain was recorded at least ten times. Its antigen remains unidentified. The sample belongs to a study of Graves' ophthalmopathy and Graves' hyperthyroidism. As for the study in general: The term stable hyperthyroidism indicated an absence of ophthalmopathy within 18 months of follow-up. Regarding the study as a whole: A majority of expanded thyroid clonotypes exceeding 0.001 frequency were likewise present in blood. Its predictions of ophthalmopathy progression gave the model 60% to 71% sensitivity and 72% to 75% specificity.

The CDR3 loop spans 12 amino acids. Looked up from germline, CDR1 is SGHRS and CDR2 is YFSETQ. V lost 4 bases and J lost 5, with 10 bases in between. Clinicians diagnosed using symptoms, serum thyroxine, TRAb, thyroid ultrasound and orbital computed tomography. Transcripts of RNA were the source for amplifying TCR beta CDR3 regions. HTBI primers were used in a first-round RT-PCR, which preceded a second-round multiplex PCR. TCRdb passed the multiplex PCR reads through MiXCR, listing each CDR3 protein once. The sample has around 1.1 million distinct CDR3 sequences; approximately 35% are singletons. The sequence was obtained from an adult man with Graves' hyperthyroidism. The V gene is TRBV5-1, the J gene TRBJ2-7; a possible D gene is TRBD2 (5 bases). The source material was peripheral blood or thyroid tissue (not recorded which). The CDR3 here is CASSPERDEQYF. DNA for the CDR3: TGCGCCAGCAGCCCGGAGAGGGACGAGCAGTACTTC.